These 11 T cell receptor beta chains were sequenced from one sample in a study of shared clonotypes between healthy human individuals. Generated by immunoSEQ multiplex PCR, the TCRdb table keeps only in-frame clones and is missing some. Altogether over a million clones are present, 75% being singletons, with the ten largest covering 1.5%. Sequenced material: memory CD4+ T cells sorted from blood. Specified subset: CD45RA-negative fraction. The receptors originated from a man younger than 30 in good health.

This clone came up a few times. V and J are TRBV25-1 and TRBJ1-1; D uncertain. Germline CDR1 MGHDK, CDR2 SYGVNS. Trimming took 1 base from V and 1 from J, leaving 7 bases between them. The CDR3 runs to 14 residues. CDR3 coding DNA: TGTGCCAGCAGTGAATCCCCCGGGAACACTGAAGCTTTCTTT. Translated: CASSESPGNTEAFF.

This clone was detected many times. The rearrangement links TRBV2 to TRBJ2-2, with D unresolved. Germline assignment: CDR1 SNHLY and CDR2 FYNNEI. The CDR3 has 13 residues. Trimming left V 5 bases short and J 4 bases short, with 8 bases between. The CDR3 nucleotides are TGTGCCAGCAGTACTTCTTCCACCGGGGAGCTGTTTTTT. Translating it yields CASSTSSTGELFF.

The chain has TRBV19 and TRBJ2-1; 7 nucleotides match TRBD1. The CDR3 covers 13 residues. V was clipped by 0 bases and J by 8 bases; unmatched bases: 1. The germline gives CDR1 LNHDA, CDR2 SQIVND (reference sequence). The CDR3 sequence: CASSIEGGYEQFF. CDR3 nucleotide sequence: TGTGCCAGTAGTATAGAAGGGGGCTATGAGCAGTTCTTC.

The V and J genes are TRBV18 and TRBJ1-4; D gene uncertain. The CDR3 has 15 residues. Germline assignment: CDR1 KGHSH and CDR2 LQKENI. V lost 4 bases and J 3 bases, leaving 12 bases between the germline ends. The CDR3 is CASSRGVGANEKLFF. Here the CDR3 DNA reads TGTGCCAGCTCACGGGGAGTCGGGGCTAATGAAAAACTGTTTTTT.

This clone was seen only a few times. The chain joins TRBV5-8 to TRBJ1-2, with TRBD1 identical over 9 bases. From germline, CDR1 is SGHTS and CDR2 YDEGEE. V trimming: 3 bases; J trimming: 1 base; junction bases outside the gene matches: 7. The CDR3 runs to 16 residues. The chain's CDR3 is CASSSGQGIFNYGYTF. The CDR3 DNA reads TGTGCCAGCAGCTCGGGACAGGGCATTTTTAACTATGGCTACACCTTC. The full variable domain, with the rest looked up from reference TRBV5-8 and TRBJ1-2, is EAGVTQSPTHLIKTRGQQATLRCSPISGHTSVYWYQQALGLGLQFLLWYDEGEERNRGNFPPRFSGRQFPNYSSELNVNALELEDSALYLCASSSGQGIFNYGYTFGSGTRLTVV.

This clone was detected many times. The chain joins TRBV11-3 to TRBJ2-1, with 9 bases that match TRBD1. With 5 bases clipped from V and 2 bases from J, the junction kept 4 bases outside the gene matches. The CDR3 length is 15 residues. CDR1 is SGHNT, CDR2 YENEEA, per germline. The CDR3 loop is CASSAGQGTYNEQFF. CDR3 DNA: TGTGCCAGCAGCGCCGGACAGGGGACCTACAATGAGCAGTTCTTC.

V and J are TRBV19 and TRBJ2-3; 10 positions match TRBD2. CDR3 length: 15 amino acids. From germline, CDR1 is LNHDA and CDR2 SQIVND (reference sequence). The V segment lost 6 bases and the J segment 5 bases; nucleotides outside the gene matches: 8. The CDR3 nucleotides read TGTGCCAGTAGCGGAGCGGGGGGGAGGGGAGATACGCAGTATTTT. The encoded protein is CASSGAGGRGDTQYF.

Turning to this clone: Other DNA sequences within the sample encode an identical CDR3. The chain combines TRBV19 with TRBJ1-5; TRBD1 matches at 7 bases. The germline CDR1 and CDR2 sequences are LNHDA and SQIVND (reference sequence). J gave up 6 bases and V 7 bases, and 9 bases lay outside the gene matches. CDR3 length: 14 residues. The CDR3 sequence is CASTPGGGGQPQHF. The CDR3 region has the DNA TGTGCCAGTACCCCTGGAGGGGGCGGTCAGCCCCAGCATTTT.

CDR3 bases: TGTGCCTGGAGTACCCGTACCGGAAAACTGTTTTTT. Translated: CAWSTRTGKLFF. J is TRBJ1-4 and V is TRBV30; D uncertain. The V and J ends lost 2 bases and 10 bases respectively, with 11 bases between them. Germline values: CDR1 GTSNPN, CDR2 SVGIG (reference sequence). CDR3 length equals 12 residues.

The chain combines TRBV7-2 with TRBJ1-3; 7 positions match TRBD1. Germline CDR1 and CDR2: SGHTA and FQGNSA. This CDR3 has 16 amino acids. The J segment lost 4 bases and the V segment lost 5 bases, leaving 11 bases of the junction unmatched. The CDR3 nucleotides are TGTGCCAGCAGCGCCTTAAGAACGGGACAGGGAAACACCATATATTTT. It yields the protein CASSALRTGQGNTIYF.

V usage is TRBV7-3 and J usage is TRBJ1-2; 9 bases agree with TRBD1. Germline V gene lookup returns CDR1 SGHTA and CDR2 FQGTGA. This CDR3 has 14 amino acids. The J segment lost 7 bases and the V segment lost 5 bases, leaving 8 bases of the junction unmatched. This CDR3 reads CASSESGTGTGYTF. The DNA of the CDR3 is TGTGCCAGCAGCGAATCCGGGACAGGGACTGGCTACACCTTC.